This record covers a single T cell receptor beta chain. The CDR3 is made up of 15 amino acids. V was cut by 7 bases and J by 1 base, with 15 bases left in between. Germline CDR1 reads MNHEY; CDR2 reads SVGAGI. Treatment of the sample: approximately 18 received Ad26.COV2.S at low or high dose, single or two shots; five or six received placebo; per-sample allocation not given. After the first vaccine or placebo injection, samples were drawn on day 63. The entry originates in a study of Ad26.COV2.S vaccination and SARS-CoV-2 variants. Sequencing was performed with immunoSEQ multiplex PCR; in TCRdb, only in-frame clones are kept and a portion is missing. The table includes some 390,000 clones, more than 85% detected once.

The sample was peripheral blood, taken in a trial of Ad26.COV2.S vaccine versus placebo. The sequence was obtained from a person aged 18-60 years who received the Ad26.COV2.S COVID-19 vaccine or a placebo. V usage is TRBV6-5 and J usage is TRBJ2-3; perhaps TRBD1 as D (7 bases). CDR3 sequence: CASTRDSGRTDTQYF. The CDR3 nucleotides read TGTGCCAGCACCAGGGACAGCGGGCGCACAGATACGCAGTATTTT.